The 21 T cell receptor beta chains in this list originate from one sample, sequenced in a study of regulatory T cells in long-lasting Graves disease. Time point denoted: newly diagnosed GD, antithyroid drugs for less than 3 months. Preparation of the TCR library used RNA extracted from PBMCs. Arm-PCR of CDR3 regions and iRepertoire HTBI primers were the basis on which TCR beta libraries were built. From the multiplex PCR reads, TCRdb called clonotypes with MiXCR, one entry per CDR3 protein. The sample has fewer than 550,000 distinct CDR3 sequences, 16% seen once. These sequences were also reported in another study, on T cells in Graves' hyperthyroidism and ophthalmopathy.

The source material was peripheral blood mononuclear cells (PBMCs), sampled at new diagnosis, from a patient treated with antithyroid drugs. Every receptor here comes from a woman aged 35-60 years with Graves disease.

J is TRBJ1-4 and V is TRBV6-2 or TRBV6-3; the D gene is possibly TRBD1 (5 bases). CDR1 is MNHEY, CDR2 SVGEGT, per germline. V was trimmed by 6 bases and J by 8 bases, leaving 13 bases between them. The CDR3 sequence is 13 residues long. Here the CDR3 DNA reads TGTGCCAGCAGCCGGACACGTTGGGAAAAACTGTTTTTT. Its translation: CASSRTRWEKLFF.

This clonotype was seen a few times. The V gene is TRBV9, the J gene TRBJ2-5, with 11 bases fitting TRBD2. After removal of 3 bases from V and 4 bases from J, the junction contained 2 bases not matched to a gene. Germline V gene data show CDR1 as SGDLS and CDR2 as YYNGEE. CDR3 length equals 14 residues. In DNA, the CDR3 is TGTGCCAGCAGCGATACTAGCGGGGGAGAGACCCAGTACTTC. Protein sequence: CASSDTSGGETQYF. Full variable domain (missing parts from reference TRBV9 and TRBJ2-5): DSGVTQTPKHLITATGQRVTLRCSPRSGDLSVYWYQQSLDQGLQFLIQYYNGEERAKGNILERFSAQQFPDLHSELNLSSLELGDSALYFCASSDTSGGETQYFGPGTRLLVL.

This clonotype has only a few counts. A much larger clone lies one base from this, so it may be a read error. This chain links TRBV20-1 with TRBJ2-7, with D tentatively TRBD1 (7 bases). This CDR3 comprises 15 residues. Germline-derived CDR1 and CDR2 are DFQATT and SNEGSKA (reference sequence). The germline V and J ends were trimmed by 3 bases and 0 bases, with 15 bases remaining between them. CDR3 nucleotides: TGCAGTGCTAGCCCTAGCGAGGGGGCCTCCTACGAGCAGTACTTC. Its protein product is CSASPSEGASYEQYF.

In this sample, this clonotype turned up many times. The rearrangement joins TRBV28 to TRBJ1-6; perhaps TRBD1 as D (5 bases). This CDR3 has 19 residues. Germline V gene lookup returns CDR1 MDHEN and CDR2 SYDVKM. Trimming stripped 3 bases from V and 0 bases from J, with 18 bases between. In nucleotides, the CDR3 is TGTGCCAGCAGTTTCGATTATCGGGAGGGGAGCTCCTATAATTCACCCCTCCACTTT. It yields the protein CASSFDYREGSSYNSPLHF.

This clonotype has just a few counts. CDR3 residues: CASSPWEGYNEQFF. DNA for the CDR3: TGTGCCAGCAGCCCCTGGGAGGGCTACAATGAGCAGTTCTTC. V is TRBV7-2 and J is TRBJ2-1; 7 bases line up with TRBD2. This CDR3 spans 14 amino acids. The trim removed 5 bases at V and 3 bases at J, leaving 4 bases unmatched. CDR1 is SGHTA and CDR2 is FQGNSA in the germline V gene.

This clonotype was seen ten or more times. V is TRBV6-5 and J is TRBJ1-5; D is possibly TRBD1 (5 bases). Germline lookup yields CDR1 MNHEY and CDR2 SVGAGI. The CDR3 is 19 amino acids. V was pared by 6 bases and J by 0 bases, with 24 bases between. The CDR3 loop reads CASSYDITTDPYSNQPQHF. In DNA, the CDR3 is TGTGCCAGCAGCTACGACATTACGACAGATCCTTATAGCAATCAGCCCCAGCATTTT.

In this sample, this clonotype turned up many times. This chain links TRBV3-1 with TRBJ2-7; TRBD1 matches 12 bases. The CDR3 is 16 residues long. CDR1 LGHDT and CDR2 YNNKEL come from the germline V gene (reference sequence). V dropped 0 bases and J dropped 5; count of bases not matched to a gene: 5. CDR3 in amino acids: CASSQDPGTGGDEQYF. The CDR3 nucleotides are TGTGCCAGCAGCCAAGACCCCGGGACAGGGGGCGACGAGCAGTACTTC.

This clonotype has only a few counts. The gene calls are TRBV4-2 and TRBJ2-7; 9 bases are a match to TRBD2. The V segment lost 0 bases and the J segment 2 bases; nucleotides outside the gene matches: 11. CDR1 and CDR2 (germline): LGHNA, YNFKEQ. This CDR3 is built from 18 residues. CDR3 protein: CASSQEGSGGGAAYEQYF. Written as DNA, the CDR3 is TGTGCCAGCAGCCAAGAAGGGAGTGGCGGGGGGGCCGCCTACGAGCAGTACTTC.

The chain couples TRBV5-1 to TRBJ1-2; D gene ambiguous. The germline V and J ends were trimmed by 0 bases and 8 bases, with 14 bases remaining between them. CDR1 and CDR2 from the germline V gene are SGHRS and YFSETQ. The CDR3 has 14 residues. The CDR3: CASSLAPDLKGYTF. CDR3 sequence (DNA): TGCGCCAGCAGCTTGGCGCCAGACCTCAAGGGCTACACCTTC.

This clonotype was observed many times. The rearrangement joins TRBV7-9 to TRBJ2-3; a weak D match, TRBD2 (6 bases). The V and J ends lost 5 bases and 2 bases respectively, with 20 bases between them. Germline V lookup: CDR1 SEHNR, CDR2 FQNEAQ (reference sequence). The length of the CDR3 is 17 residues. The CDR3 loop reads CASSARRPGDATDTQYF. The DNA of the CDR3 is TGTGCCAGCAGCGCGAGAAGACCGGGAGACGCCACAGATACGCAGTATTTT.

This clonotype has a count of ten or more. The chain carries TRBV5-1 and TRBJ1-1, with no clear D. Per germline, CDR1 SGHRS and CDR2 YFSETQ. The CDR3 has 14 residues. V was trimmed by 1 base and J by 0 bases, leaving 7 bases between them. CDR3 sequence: CASSLRDLNTEAFF. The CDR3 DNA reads TGCGCCAGCAGCTTGAGAGATTTGAACACTGAAGCTTTCTTT.

CDR3 in amino acids: CASSPSLLEWGDRGGDTQYF. For the CDR3, the DNA is TGTGCCAGCAGTCCCTCACTCTTAGAGTGGGGTGACAGGGGAGGAGATACGCAGTATTTT. The chain joins TRBV12-3 or TRBV12-4 to TRBJ2-3, with 8 bases aligning to TRBD1. This CDR3 is 20 amino acids long. With V trimmed by 5 bases and J by 5 bases, 24 bases remained unmatched.

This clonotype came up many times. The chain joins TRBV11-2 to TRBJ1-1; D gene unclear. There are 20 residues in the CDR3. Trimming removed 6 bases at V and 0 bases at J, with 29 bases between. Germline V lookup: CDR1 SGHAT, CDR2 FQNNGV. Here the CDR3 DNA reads TGTGCCAGCAGGTCTACGGGTCTTTGGGGTACAGACTTCATGAACACTGAAGCTTTCTTT. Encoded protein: CASRSTGLWGTDFMNTEAFF. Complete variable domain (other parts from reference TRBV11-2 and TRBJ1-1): EAGVAQSPRYKIIEKRQSVAFWCNPISGHATLYWYQQILGQGPKLLIQFQNNGVVDDSQLPKDRFSAERLKGVDSTLKIQPAKLEDSAVYLCASRSTGLWGTDFMNTEAFFGQGTRLTVV.

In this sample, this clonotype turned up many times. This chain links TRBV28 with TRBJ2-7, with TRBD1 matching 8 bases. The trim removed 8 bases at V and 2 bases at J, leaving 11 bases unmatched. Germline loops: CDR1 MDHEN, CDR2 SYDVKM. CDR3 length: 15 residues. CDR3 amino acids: CASRPPGTGTYEQYF. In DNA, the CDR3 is TGTGCCAGCCGCCCTCCTGGGACAGGTACCTACGAGCAGTACTTC. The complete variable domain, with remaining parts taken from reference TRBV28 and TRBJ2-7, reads DVKVTQSSRYLVKRTGEKVFLECVQDMDHENMFWYRQDPGLGLRLIYFSYDVKMKEKGDIPEGYSVSREKKERFSLILESASTNQTSMYLCASRPPGTGTYEQYFGPGTRLTVT.

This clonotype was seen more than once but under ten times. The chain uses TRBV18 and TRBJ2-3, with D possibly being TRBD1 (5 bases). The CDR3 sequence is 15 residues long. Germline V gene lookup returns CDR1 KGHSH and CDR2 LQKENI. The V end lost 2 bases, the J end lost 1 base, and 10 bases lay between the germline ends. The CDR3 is CASSPGFRGTDTQYF. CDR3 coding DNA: TGTGCCAGCTCACCAGGATTCAGGGGCACAGATACGCAGTATTTT. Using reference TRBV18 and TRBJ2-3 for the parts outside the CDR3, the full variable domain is NAGVMQNPRHLVRRRGQEARLRCSPMKGHSHVYWYRQLPEEGLKFMVYLQKENIIDESGMPKERFSAEFPKEGPSILRIQQVVRGDSAAYFCASSPGFRGTDTQYFGPGTRLTVL.

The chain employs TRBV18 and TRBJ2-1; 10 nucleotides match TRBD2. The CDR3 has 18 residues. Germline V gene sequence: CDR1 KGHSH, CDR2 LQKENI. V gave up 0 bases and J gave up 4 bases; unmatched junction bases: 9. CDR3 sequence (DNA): TGTGCCAGCTCACCACCCGCGAGCGGGGGGGGACTTTACAATGAGCAGTTCTTC. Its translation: CASSPPASGGGLYNEQFF.

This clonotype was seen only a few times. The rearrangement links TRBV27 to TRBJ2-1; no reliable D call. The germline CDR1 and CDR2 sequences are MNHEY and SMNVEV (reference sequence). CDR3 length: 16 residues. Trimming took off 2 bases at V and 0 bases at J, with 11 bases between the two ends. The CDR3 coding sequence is TGTGCCAGCAGTTTAATGTCCCCTCCCTCCTACAATGAGCAGTTCTTC. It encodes CASSLMSPPSYNEQFF.

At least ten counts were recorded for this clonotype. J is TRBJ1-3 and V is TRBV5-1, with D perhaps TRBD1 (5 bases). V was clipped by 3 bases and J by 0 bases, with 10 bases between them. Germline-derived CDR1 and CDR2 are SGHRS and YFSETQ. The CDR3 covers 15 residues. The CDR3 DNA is TGCGCCAGCAGCTGGGACGGGATCTCTGGAAACACCATATATTTT. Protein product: CASSWDGISGNTIYF.

This CDR3 reads CASRVTGMSPLHF. CDR3 nucleotide sequence: TGTGCCAGCAGAGTCACAGGGATGTCACCCCTCCACTTT. The V gene is TRBV27, the J gene TRBJ1-6; weak D call: TRBD1 (6 bases). Trimming took 6 bases from V and 10 from J, leaving 13 bases between them. In germline, CDR1 is MNHEY, CDR2 SMNVEV (reference sequence). The CDR3 sequence is 13 residues long.

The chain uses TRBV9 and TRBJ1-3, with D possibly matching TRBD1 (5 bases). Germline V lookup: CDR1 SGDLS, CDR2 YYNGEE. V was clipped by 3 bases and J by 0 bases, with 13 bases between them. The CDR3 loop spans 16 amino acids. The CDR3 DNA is TGTGCCAGCAGCGCCATGGGACTAAACTCTGGAAACACCATATATTTT. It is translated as CASSAMGLNSGNTIYF.

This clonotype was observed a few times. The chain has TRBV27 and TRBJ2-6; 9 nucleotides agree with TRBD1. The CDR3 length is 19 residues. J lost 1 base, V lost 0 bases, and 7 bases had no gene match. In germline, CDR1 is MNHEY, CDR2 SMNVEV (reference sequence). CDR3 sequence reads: CASSLSPGQGFSGANVLTF. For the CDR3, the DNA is TGTGCCAGCAGTTTATCTCCGGGACAGGGATTTTCTGGGGCCAACGTCCTGACTTTC.